The 19 T cell receptor beta chains in this list originate from one sample, sequenced in a study of spatial heterogeneity in lung cancer. Indicated time point: blood at routine non-recurrence follow-up after resection. TCRdb re-called the 5' RACE reads through MiXCR, storing one row per CDR3 protein. Of about 94,000 distinct CDR3 sequences in the sample, just under 20% were seen once. The material was PBMCs, obtained at follow-up. These receptor sequences come from a male donor with early-stage non-small cell lung cancer.

This clonotype has just a few counts. This chain links TRBV19 with TRBJ1-4; D ambiguous. Germline CDR1 is LNHDA and CDR2 is SQIVND (reference sequence). The length of the CDR3 is 15 residues. Trimming pared 6 bases from V and 8 bases from J, leaving 19 bases between. The CDR3 coding sequence is TGTGCCAGTAGGCCCTGGGGATCCCCGCAGGAAAAACTGTTTTTT. It yields the protein CASRPWGSPQEKLFF.

This clonotype was seen more than once but under ten times. In nucleotides, the CDR3 is TGTGCCACCAGTGATCCAGGACTAGCGAAAGAGACCCAGTACTTC. Protein: CATSDPGLAKETQYF. The V call is TRBV24-1, the J call TRBJ2-5, with 9 bases identical to TRBD2. Germline V gene sequence: CDR1 KGHDR, CDR2 SFDVKD. The length of the CDR3 is 15 residues. The ends lost 3 bases at V and 3 bases at J; junction bases unmatched: 4.

This clonotype was picked up a small number of times. The chain employs TRBV5-6 and TRBJ1-1; D uncertain. The germline V and J ends were trimmed by 4 bases and 1 base, with 14 bases remaining between them. The germline V gene has CDR1 SGHDT and CDR2 YYEEEE. CDR3 length: 15 residues. The CDR3 nucleotides are TGTGCCAGCAGCCCGAGGGCCAGCCAGAACACTGAAGCTTTCTTT. It translates to CASSPRASQNTEAFF. The variable domain in full, with the rest retrieved from reference TRBV5-6 and TRBJ1-1, is DAGVTQSPTHLIKTRGQQVTLRCSPKSGHDTVSWYQQALGQGPQFIFQYYEEEERQRGNFPDRFSGHQFPNYSSELNVNALLLGDSALYLCASSPRASQNTEAFFGQGTRLTVV.

The chain uses TRBV7-2 and TRBJ2-5; TRBD2 agrees at 8 bases. V lost 1 base, J lost 5 bases, and 6 bases stayed unmatched. The CDR3 covers 15 residues. Germline V lookup: CDR1 SGHTA, CDR2 FQGNSA. Written as DNA, the CDR3 is TGTGCCAGCAGCTTAGTACGGGAGGGCTGGGAGACCCAGTACTTC. This codes for CASSLVREGWETQYF.

This clonotype was counted between two and nine times. V gene TRBV12-3 or TRBV12-4 combines with J gene TRBJ1-3; D uncertain. This CDR3 is built from 13 residues. V lost 2 bases to trimming and J lost 4 bases, with 6 bases between them. CDR3 bases: TGTGCCAGCAGTTTATCCGGAGGAAACACCATATATTTT. Translated, it gives CASSLSGGNTIYF.

The chain joins TRBV20-1 to TRBJ2-3; D call uncertain. From germline, CDR1 is DFQATT and CDR2 SNEGSKA (reference sequence). The germline V and J ends were trimmed by 3 bases and 6 bases, with 10 bases remaining between them. This CDR3 spans 12 amino acids. For the CDR3, the DNA is TGCAGTGCTAGTATTGGACCTGATACGCAGTATTTT. It encodes CSASIGPDTQYF.

This clonotype was counted ten times or more. This sequence joins TRBV7-2 and TRBJ1-1, with D unresolved. V was cut by 5 bases and J by 1 base, with 8 bases left in between. The CDR3 sequence is 13 residues long. The V gene's germline CDR1 is SGHTA and CDR2 FQGNSA. CDR3 DNA sequence: TGTGCCAGCAGCCCGCGGCCGAACACTGAAGCTTTCTTT. This translates into CASSPRPNTEAFF.

The chain recombines TRBV6-2 or TRBV6-3 with TRBJ2-1; 14 positions agree with TRBD2. J gave up 5 bases and V 6 bases, and 6 bases lay outside the gene matches. There are 16 residues in the CDR3. Germline V gene sequence: CDR1 MNHEY, CDR2 SVGEGT. CDR3 nucleotide sequence: TGTGCCAGCAGGCCGGGACTAGCGGGAGTTGACAATGAGCAGTTCTTC. Its protein is CASRPGLAGVDNEQFF.

The sample holds many counts of this clonotype. The rearrangement uses TRBV6-2 or TRBV6-3 and TRBJ2-7; 11 positions match TRBD1. Germline loops: CDR1 MNHEY, CDR2 SVGEGT. With V trimmed by 8 bases and J by 4 bases, 10 bases remained unmatched. The CDR3 has 15 amino acids. The CDR3 is CASQTGTGGIYEQYV. DNA for the CDR3: TGTGCCAGCCAGACCGGGACAGGGGGGATTTACGAGCAGTACGTC.

This clonotype was counted between two and nine times. The J gene is TRBJ1-5, the V gene TRBV20-1; D unclear. Germline V gene sequence: CDR1 DFQATT, CDR2 SNEGSKA (reference sequence). The V end was cut by 1 base, the J end by 4 bases, with 11 bases between. CDR3 length equals 14 residues. The CDR3: CSARVRAGNQPQHF. For the CDR3, the DNA is TGCAGTGCTAGAGTTAGGGCGGGGAATCAGCCCCAGCATTTT.

V is TRBV6-2 or TRBV6-3 and J is TRBJ2-7, with 7 bases aligning to TRBD1. Per germline, CDR1 MNHEY and CDR2 SVGEGT. The J segment lost 6 bases and the V segment lost 8 bases, leaving 10 bases of the junction unmatched. The CDR3 extends over 13 amino acids. CDR3 residues: CASSPTGLGEQYV. For the CDR3, the DNA is TGTGCCAGCTCTCCGACAGGGTTAGGCGAGCAGTACGTC.

Ten or more counts support this clonotype. The rearrangement links TRBV23-1 to TRBJ2-7; 7 nucleotides match TRBD1. TRBV23-1 is classed as an ORF, of uncertain function. J gave up 5 bases and V 6 bases, and 4 bases lay outside the gene matches. The CDR3 totals 12 residues. In DNA, the CDR3 is TGCGCCAGCAGGCCACAGGGGAACGAGCAGTACGTC. This encodes CASRPQGNEQYV.

Many counts were recorded for this clonotype. This chain links TRBV12-3 or TRBV12-4 with TRBJ2-5, with D unclear. The CDR3 contains 11 residues. Trimming shortened V by 7 bases and J by 4 bases, and 7 bases separated the two germline ends. Here the CDR3 DNA reads TGTGCCAGCACCTCAGGAGAGACCCAGTACTTC. This sequence encodes CASTSGETQYF.

The chain is built from TRBV5-4 and TRBJ2-1; a possible D gene is TRBD1 (5 bases). This CDR3 has 15 amino acids. Germline CDR1 reads SGHNT; CDR2 reads YYREEE (reference sequence). Deletions cut 2 bases from V and 0 bases from J, with 9 bases between. The CDR3 DNA is TGTGCCAGCAGCTTCACAGGTAGCTCCTACAATGAGCAGTTCTTC. This gives the protein CASSFTGSSYNEQFF.

Ten or more counts support this clonotype. The rearrangement joins TRBV24-1 to TRBJ2-7, with 14 bases lining up with TRBD2. Trimming removed 2 bases from V and 2 bases from J; junction bases left unmatched: 1. The CDR3 extends over 16 amino acids. From germline, CDR1 is KGHDR and CDR2 SFDVKD. The CDR3 nucleotides are TGTGCCACCAGTGATTGGGGACTAGCGGGGGCCTACGAGCAGTACTTC. Translation: CATSDWGLAGAYEQYF.

The CDR3 region has the DNA TGCAGTGCTAGCGGCCTTTCGGGACAGCGGTCAACTAATGAAAAACTGTTTTTT. This translates into CSASGLSGQRSTNEKLFF. V is TRBV20-1 and J is TRBJ1-4; TRBD1 agrees at 7 bases. The V and J ends lost 3 bases and 0 bases, in that order; junction bases with no gene match: 13. Germline CDR1 DFQATT, CDR2 SNEGSKA (reference sequence). This CDR3 spans 18 amino acids.

This clonotype occurred a few times. In DNA form, the CDR3 reads TGTGCCAGCAGGGGGGCGGTCGGACTAACTAACTATGGCTACACCTTC. Protein sequence: CASRGAVGLTNYGYTF. The chain uses TRBV12-3 or TRBV12-4 and TRBJ1-2; a weak D match, TRBD1 (6 bases). Trimming removed 6 bases from V and 0 bases from J, with 17 bases in between. CDR3 length equals 16 residues.

The chain links TRBV7-9 to TRBJ1-6; D is uncertain. The germline CDR1 and CDR2 sequences are SEHNR and FQNEAQ (reference sequence). This CDR3 has 14 amino acids. With 5 bases removed from V and 6 bases from J, the gap between germline ends came to 11 bases. This CDR3 reads CASSTLTGNSPLHF. DNA of the CDR3: TGTGCCAGCAGCACCCTAACGGGTAATTCACCCCTCCACTTT.

In this sample, this clonotype turned up once. The J gene is TRBJ2-1, the V gene TRBV25-1; weak D call: TRBD2 (7 bases). This CDR3 contains 15 residues. V shed 3 bases and J shed 9 bases, with 18 bases lying between them. Germline V gene sequence: CDR1 MGHDK, CDR2 SYGVNS. CDR3 amino acids: CASSERGGRMTEQFF. Here the CDR3 DNA reads TGTGCCAGCAGTGAGCGCGGGGGCAGGATGACTGAGCAGTTCTTC.